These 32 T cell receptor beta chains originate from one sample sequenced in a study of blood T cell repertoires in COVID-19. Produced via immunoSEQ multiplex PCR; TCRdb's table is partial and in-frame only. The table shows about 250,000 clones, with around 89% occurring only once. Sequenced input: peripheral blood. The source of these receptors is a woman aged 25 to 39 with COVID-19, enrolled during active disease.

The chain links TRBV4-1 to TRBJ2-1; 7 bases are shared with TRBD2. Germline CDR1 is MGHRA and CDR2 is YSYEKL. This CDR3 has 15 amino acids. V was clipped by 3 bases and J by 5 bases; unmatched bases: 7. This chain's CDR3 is CASSQLLAGDNEQFF. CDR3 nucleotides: TGCGCCAGCAGCCAGTTATTAGCGGGTGACAATGAGCAGTTCTTC.

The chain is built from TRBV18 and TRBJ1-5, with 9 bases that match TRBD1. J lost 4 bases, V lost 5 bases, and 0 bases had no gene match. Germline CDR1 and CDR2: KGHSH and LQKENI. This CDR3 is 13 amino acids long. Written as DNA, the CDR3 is TGTGCCAGCTCAGGACAGGGGAATCAGCCCCAGCATTTT. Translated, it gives CASSGQGNQPQHF.

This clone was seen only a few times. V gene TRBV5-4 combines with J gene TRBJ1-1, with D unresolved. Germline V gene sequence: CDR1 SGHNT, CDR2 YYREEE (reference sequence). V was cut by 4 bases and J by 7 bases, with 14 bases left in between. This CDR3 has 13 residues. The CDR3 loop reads CASSPIGVGEAFF. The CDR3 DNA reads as TGTGCCAGCAGCCCGATTGGAGTCGGTGAAGCTTTCTTT.

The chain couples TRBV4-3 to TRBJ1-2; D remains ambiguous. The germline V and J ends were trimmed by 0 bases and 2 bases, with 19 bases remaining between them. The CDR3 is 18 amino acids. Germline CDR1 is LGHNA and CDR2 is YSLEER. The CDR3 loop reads CASSQDVLLLSDNYGYTF. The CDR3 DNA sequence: TGCGCCAGCAGCCAAGATGTTCTCCTACTAAGCGACAACTATGGCTACACCTTC.

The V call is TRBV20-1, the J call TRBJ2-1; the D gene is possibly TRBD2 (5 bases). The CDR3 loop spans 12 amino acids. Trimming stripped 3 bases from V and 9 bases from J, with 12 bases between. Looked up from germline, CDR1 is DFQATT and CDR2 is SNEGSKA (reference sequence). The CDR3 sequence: CSASNYGGEQFF. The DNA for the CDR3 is TGCAGTGCTAGTAACTACGGAGGTGAGCAGTTCTTC.

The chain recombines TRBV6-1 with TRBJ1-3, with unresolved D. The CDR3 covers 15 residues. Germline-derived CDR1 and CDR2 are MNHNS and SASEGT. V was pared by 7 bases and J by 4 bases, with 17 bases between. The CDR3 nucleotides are TGTGCCAGCACTCTCAAGGGAGCTTGGGGAAACACCATATATTTT. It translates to CASTLKGAWGNTIYF.

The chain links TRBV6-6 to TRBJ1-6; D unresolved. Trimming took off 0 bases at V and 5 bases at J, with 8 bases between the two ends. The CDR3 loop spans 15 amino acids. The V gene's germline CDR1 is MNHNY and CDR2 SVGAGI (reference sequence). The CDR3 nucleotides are TGTGCCAGCAGTTACTCGATTTCAGATAATTCACCCCTCCACTTT. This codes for CASSYSISDNSPLHF.

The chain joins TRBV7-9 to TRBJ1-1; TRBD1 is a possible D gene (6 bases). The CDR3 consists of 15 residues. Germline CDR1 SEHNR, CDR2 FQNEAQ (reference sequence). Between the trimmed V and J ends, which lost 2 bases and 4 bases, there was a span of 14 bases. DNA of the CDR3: TGTGCCAGCAGCTTACTAAACAGGGCGGGCACTGAAGCTTTCTTT. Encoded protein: CASSLLNRAGTEAFF. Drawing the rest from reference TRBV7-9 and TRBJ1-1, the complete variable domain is DTGVSQNPRHKITKRGQNVTFRCDPISEHNRLYWYRQTLGQGPEFLTYFQNEAQLEKSRLLSDRFSAERPKGSFSTLEIQRTEQGDSAMYLCASSLLNRAGTEAFFGQGTRLTVV.

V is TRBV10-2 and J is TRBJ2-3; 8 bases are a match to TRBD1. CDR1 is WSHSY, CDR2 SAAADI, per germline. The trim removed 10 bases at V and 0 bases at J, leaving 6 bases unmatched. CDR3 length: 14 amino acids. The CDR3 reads CAISGTGSTDTQYF. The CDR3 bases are TGCGCCATTTCCGGGACAGGAAGCACAGATACGCAGTATTTT.

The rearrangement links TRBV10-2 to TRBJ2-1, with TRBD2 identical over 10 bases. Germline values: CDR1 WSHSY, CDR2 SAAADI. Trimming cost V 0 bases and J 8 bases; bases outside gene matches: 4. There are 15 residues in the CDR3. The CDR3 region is CASSESSLAGDEQFF. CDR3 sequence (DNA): TGCGCCAGCAGTGAGTCGAGCCTAGCGGGGGATGAGCAGTTCTTC.

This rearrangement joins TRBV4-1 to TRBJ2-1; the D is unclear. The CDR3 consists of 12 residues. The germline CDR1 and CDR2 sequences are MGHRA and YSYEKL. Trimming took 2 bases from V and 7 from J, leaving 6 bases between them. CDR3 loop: CASSQLENEQFF. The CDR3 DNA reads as TGCGCCAGCAGCCAACTAGAGAATGAGCAGTTCTTC.

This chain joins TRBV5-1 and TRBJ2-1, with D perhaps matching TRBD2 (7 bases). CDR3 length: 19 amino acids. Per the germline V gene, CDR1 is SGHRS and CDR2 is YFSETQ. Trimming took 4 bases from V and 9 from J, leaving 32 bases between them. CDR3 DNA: TGCGCCAGCAGCGCCGATACTGGGGGGGGGCGTCACGGTGGTGCTGAGCAGTTCTTC. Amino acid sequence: CASSADTGGGRHGGAEQFF.

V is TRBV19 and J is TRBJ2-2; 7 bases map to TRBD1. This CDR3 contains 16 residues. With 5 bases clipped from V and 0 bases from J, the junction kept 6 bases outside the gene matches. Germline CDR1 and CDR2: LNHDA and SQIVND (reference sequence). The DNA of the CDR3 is TGTGCCAGTAGTGCGCGACAGGGAGCGAACACCGGGGAGCTGTTTTTT. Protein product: CASSARQGANTGELFF.

The CDR3 nucleotides read TGTGCCTTCGGCGAGGGCACTAACTATGGCTACACCTTC. Protein: CAFGEGTNYGYTF. This chain connects TRBV10-3 to TRBJ1-2; no clear D. The germline gives CDR1 ENHRY, CDR2 SYGVKD. The CDR3 sequence is 13 residues long. V was shortened by 11 bases and J by 0 bases, with 13 bases between the two germline ends.

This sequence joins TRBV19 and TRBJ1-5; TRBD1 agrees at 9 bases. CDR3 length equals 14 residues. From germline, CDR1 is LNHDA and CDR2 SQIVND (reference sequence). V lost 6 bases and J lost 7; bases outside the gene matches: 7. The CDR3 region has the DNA TGTGCCAGTAGCCGAACAGGGGGCCGGCAGCCCCAGCATTTT. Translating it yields CASSRTGGRQPQHF.

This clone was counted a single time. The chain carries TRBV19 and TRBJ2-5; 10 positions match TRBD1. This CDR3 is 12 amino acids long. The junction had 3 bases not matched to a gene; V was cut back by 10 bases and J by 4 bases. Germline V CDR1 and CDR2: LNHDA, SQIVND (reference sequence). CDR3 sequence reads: CATRTGGETQYF. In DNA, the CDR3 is TGTGCCACAAGGACAGGGGGAGAGACCCAGTACTTC.

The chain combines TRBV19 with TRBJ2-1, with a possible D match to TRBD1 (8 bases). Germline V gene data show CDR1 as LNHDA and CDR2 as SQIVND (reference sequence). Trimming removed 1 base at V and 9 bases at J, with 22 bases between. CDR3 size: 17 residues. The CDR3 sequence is CASSIALRQGPGGEQFF. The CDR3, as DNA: TGTGCCAGTAGTATAGCCCTCAGACAGGGGCCGGGGGGTGAGCAGTTCTTC.

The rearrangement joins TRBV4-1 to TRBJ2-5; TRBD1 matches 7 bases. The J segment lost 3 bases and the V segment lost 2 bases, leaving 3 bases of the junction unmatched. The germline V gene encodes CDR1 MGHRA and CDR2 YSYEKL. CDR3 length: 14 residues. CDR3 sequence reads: CASSQPDREETQYF. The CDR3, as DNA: TGCGCCAGCAGCCAACCTGACAGGGAAGAGACCCAGTACTTC.

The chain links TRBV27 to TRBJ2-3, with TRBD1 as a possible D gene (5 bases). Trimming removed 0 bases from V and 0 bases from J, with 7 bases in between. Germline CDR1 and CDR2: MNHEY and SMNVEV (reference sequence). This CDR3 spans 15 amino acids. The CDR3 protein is CASSLSQGSTDTQYF. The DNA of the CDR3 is TGTGCCAGCAGTTTATCGCAGGGTAGCACAGATACGCAGTATTTT.

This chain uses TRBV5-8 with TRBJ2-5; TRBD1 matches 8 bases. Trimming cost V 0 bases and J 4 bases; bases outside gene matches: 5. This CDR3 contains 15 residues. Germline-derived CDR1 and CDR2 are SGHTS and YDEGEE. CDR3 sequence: CASSLVRQGPETQYF. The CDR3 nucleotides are TGTGCCAGCAGCTTGGTGCGACAGGGGCCAGAGACCCAGTACTTC.

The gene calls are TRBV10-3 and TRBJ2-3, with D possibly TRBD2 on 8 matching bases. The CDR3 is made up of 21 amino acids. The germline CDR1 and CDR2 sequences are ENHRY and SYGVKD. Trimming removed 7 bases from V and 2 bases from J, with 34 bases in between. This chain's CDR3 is CAITPGQESSGGPLLTDTQYF. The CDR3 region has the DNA TGTGCCATCACCCCCGGACAGGAATCGAGCGGGGGTCCCCTTCTCACAGATACGCAGTATTTT.

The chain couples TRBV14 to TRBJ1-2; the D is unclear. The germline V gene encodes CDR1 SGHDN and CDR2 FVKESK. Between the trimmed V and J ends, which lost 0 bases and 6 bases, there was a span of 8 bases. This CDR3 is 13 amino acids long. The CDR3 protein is CASSQDREDGYTF. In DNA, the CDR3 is TGTGCCAGCAGCCAAGATCGTGAGGATGGCTACACCTTC.

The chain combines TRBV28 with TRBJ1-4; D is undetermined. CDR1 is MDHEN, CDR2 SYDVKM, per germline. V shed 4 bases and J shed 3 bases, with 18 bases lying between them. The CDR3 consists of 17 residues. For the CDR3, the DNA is TGTGCCAGCAGTTCTAACGTTTGGGGAGATCCTAATGAAAAACTGTTTTTT. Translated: CASSSNVWGDPNEKLFF.

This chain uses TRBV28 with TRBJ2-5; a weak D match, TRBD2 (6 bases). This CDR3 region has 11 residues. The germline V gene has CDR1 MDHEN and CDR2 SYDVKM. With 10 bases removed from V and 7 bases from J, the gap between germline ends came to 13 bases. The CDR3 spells CATLGGRTQYF. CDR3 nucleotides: TGTGCCACCCTCGGAGGGCGGACCCAGTACTTC.

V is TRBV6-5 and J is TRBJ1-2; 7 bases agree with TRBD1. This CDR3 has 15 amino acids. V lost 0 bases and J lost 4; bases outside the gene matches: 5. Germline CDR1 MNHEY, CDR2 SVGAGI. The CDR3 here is CASSYSISGGYGYTF. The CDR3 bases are TGTGCCAGCAGTTACTCGATTTCAGGGGGCTATGGCTACACCTTC.

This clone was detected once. CDR3 in amino acids: CASSLRSSGVNEQFF. The DNA for the CDR3 is TGTGCCAGCAGCCTGAGGTCCAGCGGGGTAAATGAGCAGTTCTTC. This chain connects TRBV7-6 to TRBJ2-1; 7 positions agree with TRBD2. The CDR3 runs 15 residues. J was trimmed by 7 bases and V by 5 bases; bases with no gene match: 11. Germline V gene lookup returns CDR1 SGHVS and CDR2 FNYEAQ.

Here the CDR3 DNA reads TGTGCCTGGAGTGATAGCGGGAGTGCTGATGAGCAGTTCTTC. Translating gives CAWSDSGSADEQFF. V gene TRBV30 combines with J gene TRBJ2-1, with TRBD2 identical over 9 bases. Trimming at V came to 1 base and at J to 8 bases, leaving 6 bases not matched to a gene. Per the germline V gene, CDR1 is GTSNPN and CDR2 is SVGIG (reference sequence). This CDR3 region has 14 residues.

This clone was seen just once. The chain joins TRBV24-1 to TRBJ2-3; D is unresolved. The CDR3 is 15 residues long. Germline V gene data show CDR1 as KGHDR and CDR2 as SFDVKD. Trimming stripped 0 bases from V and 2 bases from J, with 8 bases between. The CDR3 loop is CATSDLDTNTDTQYF. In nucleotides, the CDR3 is TGTGCCACCAGTGATTTGGATACAAACACAGATACGCAGTATTTT.

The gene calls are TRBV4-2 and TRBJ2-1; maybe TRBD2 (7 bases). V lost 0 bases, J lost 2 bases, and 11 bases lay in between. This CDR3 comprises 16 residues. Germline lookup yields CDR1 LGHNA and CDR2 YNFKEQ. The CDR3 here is CASSQDFGGPYNEQFF. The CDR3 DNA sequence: TGTGCCAGCAGCCAAGATTTCGGGGGGCCCTACAATGAGCAGTTCTTC.

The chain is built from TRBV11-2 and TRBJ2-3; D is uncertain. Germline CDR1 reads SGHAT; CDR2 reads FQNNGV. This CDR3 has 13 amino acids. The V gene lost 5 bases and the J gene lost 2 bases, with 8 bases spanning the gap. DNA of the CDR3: TGTGCCAGCAGCCCCCAAAACACAGATACGCAGTATTTT. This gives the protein CASSPQNTDTQYF.

The CDR3 sequence is CASSPMTTDQPQHF. In DNA form, the CDR3 reads TGTGCCAGTAGCCCGATGACGACAGATCAGCCCCAGCATTTT. V gene TRBV19 combines with J gene TRBJ1-5, with a weak D call TRBD1 (5 bases). The V gene's germline CDR1 is LNHDA and CDR2 SQIVND (reference sequence). V lost 6 bases and J 5 bases, leaving 14 bases between the germline ends. The length of the CDR3 is 14 residues.

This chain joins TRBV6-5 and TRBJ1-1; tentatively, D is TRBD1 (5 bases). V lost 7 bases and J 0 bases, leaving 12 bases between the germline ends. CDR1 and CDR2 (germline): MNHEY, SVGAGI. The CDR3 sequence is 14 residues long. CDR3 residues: CASTQGPLNTEAFF. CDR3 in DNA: TGTGCCAGCACGCAGGGCCCCCTGAACACTGAAGCTTTCTTT.